The clone carrying this TCR beta chain was detected a few times. Time point noted: sample taken at primary tumor resection. Tumor, nontumor lung or frozen PBMC supplied whole RNA that was sequenced unsorted. MiXCR, applied by TCRdb to the 5' RACE reads, yields one record per CDR3 protein. The sample lists some 100,000 distinct CDR3 sequences; roughly 10% were seen once. Germline V gene sequence: CDR1 SNHLY, CDR2 FYNNEI. The CDR3 is made up of 13 amino acids. Unmatched junction bases numbered 6, after V lost 7 bases and J lost 4 bases. The sample is drawn from a study of spatial heterogeneity in lung cancer.

The TCR originated in a male donor with early-stage non-small cell lung cancer. The specimen comprised PBMCs, sampled at surgery. The V call is TRBV2, the J call TRBJ2-5; 7 bases are a match to TRBD2. CDR3 loop: CASKRLAGETQYF. The CDR3 DNA reads as TGTGCCAGCAAGAGACTAGCAGGAGAGACCCAGTACTTC.